This TCR beta chain was found in a study of siplizumab effects on memory and regulatory T cells. Study-wide results and limits: Sequences below about 10^-5 frequency were poorly captured, limiting mapping of alloreactive clones.

The junction had 6 bases not matched to a gene; V was cut back by 1 base and J by 15 bases. Germline values: CDR1 SGHVS, CDR2 FNYEAQ. The CDR3 runs to 12 residues. With respect to this clone: What it binds is unknown.

Sequencing used immunoSEQ multiplex PCR; TCRdb keeps in-frame clones, though not all of them. Among about 100,000 clones listed, 85% to 95% were seen once. The receptor's source is a human donor in good health. The chain employs TRBV7-6 and TRBJ2-1, with TRBD1 matching over 7 bases. The source material was non-Treg CD4+ T cells sorted from blood. For the CDR3, the DNA is TGTGCCAGCAGCTTAGGAGGGGGCGCGGGGTTCTTC. It specifies CASSLGGGAGFF.